These T cell receptor beta chains were read from a single sample in a study of shared clonotypes between healthy human individuals. Profiled with immunoSEQ multiplex PCR; TCRdb holds only in-frame clones, not every one. This repertoire shows around 88,000 clones, almost 70% found once; its top ten account for roughly 50%. Sequenced material: memory CD8+ T cells sorted from blood. These receptors were obtained from a man aged 25-40 years in good health. Both conserved end residues are part of each CDR3. D genes are given only for firm matches. Expanded clones are given a class, and other clones once, few, many or no size at all.

>.|.|TRBV29-1|TRBJ1-2
CSVPNRSTYGYTF
TGCAGCGTCCCGAACAGGTCCACCTATGGCTACACCTTC
>.|.|TRBV19|TRBJ1-5
CASSGAGVQPQHF
TGTGCCAGTAGTGGGGCGGGGGTTCAGCCCCAGCATTTT
>.|.|TRBV7-2|TRBJ1-3
CASSLGTSGNTIYF
TGTGCCAGCAGCTTAGGGACATCTGGAAACACCATATATTTT
>.|.|TRBV5-6|TRBJ2-5
CASSLERPKETQYF
TGTGCCAGCAGCTTGGAGCGACCGAAGGAGACCCAGTACTTC
>.|.|TRBV15|TRBJ2-3
CATSRVGVITDTQYF
TGTGCCACCAGCAGAGTCGGGGTGATTACAGATACGCAGTATTTT
>few|.|TRBV18|TRBJ1-5
CASSPRDDQPQHF
TGTGCCAGCTCACCTCGGGACGACCAGCCCCAGCATTTT
>.|.|TRBV7-6|TRBJ2-1
CASSLALGNEQFF
TGTGCCAGCAGCTTAGCCTTAGGGAATGAGCAGTTCTTC
>.|.|TRBV7-9|TRBJ2-1
CASSLSEVGQQFF
TGTGCCAGCAGCCTTAGCGAGGTGGGGCAGCAGTTCTTC
>many|.|TRBV7-2|TRBJ1-5
CASSLVGQGINQPQHF
TGTGCCAGCAGCTTAGTAGGGCAGGGGATCAATCAGCCCCAGCATTTT
>many|.|TRBV28|TRBJ2-7
CASRHPAGVEYF
TGTGCCAGCAGGCACCCGGCCGGGGTGGAGTACTTC
>.|TRBD1|TRBV13|TRBJ1-1
CASRHTGGEDMNTEAFF
TGTGCCAGCAGACATACAGGGGGCGAGGATATGAACACTGAAGCTTTCTTT
>.|.|TRBV28|TRBJ2-4
CASSLAYIQYF
TGTGCCAGCAGTCTTGCCTACATTCAGTACTTC
>few|.|TRBV10-1|TRBJ2-1
CASSDGDSYYNEQFF
TGCGCCAGCAGTGATGGGGACTCCTACTACAATGAGCAGTTCTTC
>.|TRBD2|TRBV5-4|TRBJ2-7
CASSGLASKRQYF
TGTGCCAGCAGCGGACTAGCTTCGAAGCGGCAGTACTTC
>.|.|TRBV21-1|TRBJ2-7
CASKLAWRERPSYEQYF
TGTGCCAGCAAACTCGCGTGGCGGGAGAGACCCTCCTACGAGCAGTACTTC
>.|.|TRBV4-1|TRBJ2-2
CASSPNRGTGELFF
TGCGCCAGCAGCCCTAATAGGGGCACCGGGGAGCTGTTTTTT
>.|.|TRBV19|TRBJ2-7
CASSPRAAYEQYF
TGTGCCAGTAGTCCCCGGGCGGCCTACGAGCAGTACTTC
>.|.|TRBV25-1|TRBJ2-3
CASRDLGGIGADTQYF
TGTGCCAGCAGGGACCTAGGGGGGATCGGGGCAGATACGCAGTATTTT
>.|.|TRBV11-1|TRBJ2-5
CASSLRETQYF
TGTGCCAGCAGCTTAAGAGAGACCCAGTACTTC
>.|.|TRBV6-1|TRBJ2-5
CASSESRAGSVQETQYF
TGTGCCAGCAGTGAATCCAGAGCGGGCAGCGTACAAGAGACCCAGTACTTC
>.|.|TRBV7-9|TRBJ1-4
CASSHGTVNEKLFF
TGTGCCAGCAGCCACGGGACGGTAAATGAAAAACTGTTTTTT
>.|.|TRBV4-1|TRBJ1-1
CASSQGKGGNTEAFF
TGCGCCAGCAGCCAAGGAAAGGGTGGGAACACTGAAGCTTTCTTT
>few|TRBD1|TRBV6-5|TRBJ1-5
CASSRQGGQPQHF
TGTGCCAGCAGTCGACAGGGAGGCCAGCCCCAGCATTTT
>.|TRBD2|TRBV5-4|TRBJ2-3
CASSSPGLAGGYTDTQYF
TGTGCCAGCAGCTCACCGGGACTAGCGGGAGGCTACACAGATACGCAGTATTTT
>.|.|TRBV6-6|TRBJ2-1
CASSYTLTVPQFF
TGTGCCAGCAGTTACACCTTGACAGTTCCGCAGTTCTTC
>once|.|TRBV4-3|TRBJ2-6
CASSDPKTSQSRANVLTF
TGCGCCAGCAGCGACCCTAAGACGTCACAAAGTCGGGCCAACGTCCTGACTTTC
>.|TRBD1|TRBV28|TRBJ1-2
CASRGPGGTGVLGYTF
TGTGCCAGCAGGGGGCCGGGTGGGACAGGGGTTTTGGGCTACACCTTC
>.|TRBD1|TRBV11-2|TRBJ2-3
CASSSDRAADTQYF
TGTGCCAGCAGCTCCGACAGGGCAGCAGATACGCAGTATTTT
>.|.|TRBV29-1|TRBJ1-1
CSVGVMNTEAFF
TGCAGCGTCGGTGTTATGAACACTGAAGCTTTCTTT
>.|.|TRBV7-7|TRBJ1-4
CASSLGAGEKLFF
TGTGCCAGCAGCTTAGGGGCGGGGGAAAAACTGTTTTTT
>many|.|TRBV7-9|TRBJ2-1
CASSLVVHEQFF
TGTGCCAGCAGCTTGGTAGTCCATGAGCAGTTCTTC
>.|TRBD1|TRBV7-9|TRBJ1-1
CASSTTSGGLAFF
TGTGCCAGCAGCACCACCTCAGGGGGCTTAGCTTTCTTT
>.|.|TRBV5-1|TRBJ1-2
CASSRGQLDNYGYTF
TGCGCCAGCAGCAGAGGACAGTTAGATAACTATGGCTACACCTTC
>once|.|TRBV11-1|TRBJ1-5
CASSSTHWQINQPQHF
TGTGCCAGCAGCTCAACCCACTGGCAGATTAATCAGCCCCAGCATTTT
>.|.|TRBV5-5|TRBJ2-7
CASSLVPWTDYEQYF
TGTGCCAGCAGCTTGGTCCCTTGGACCGACTACGAGCAGTACTTC
>.|.|TRBV29-1|TRBJ2-2
CSVTGTGELFF
TGCAGCGTAACAGGCACCGGGGAGCTGTTTTTT
>.|.|TRBV28|TRBJ1-1
CASSQTYEAFF
TGTGCCAGCAGTCAAACCTATGAAGCTTTCTTT
>once|TRBD1|TRBV6-5|TRBJ2-7
CASSYGTGGYEQYF
TGTGCCAGCAGTTACGGGACAGGCGGATACGAGCAGTACTTC
>.|TRBD1|TRBV11-2|TRBJ1-2
CASSLFTGDGYTF
TGTGCCAGCAGCTTATTTACAGGGGATGGCTACACCTTC
>.|.|TRBV19|TRBJ2-1
CASSMEYVQFF
TGTGCCAGTAGTATGGAATACGTGCAGTTCTTC
>.|.|TRBV11-2|TRBJ2-1
CASSPTAWEQFF
TGTGCCAGCAGCCCTACTGCCTGGGAGCAGTTCTTC
>.|.|TRBV4-3|TRBJ1-1
CASSQADRMNTEAFF
TGCGCCAGCAGCCAAGCGGACCGGATGAACACTGAAGCTTTCTTT
>many|.|TRBV6-4|TRBJ2-2
CASRDKNTGELFF
TGTGCCAGCAGGGACAAGAACACCGGGGAGCTGTTTTTT
>.|TRBD1|TRBV2|TRBJ2-4
CASSVSLGPRSSDRVNIQYF
TGTGCCAGCAGCGTCTCCCTTGGTCCGCGGTCTTCAGACAGGGTAAACATTCAGTACTTC
>once|TRBD2|TRBV4-1|TRBJ2-7
CASSQEPSGSSYEQYF
TGCGCCAGCAGCCAAGAACCTAGCGGAAGCTCCTACGAGCAGTACTTC
>few|.|TRBV25-1|TRBJ1-4
CATGGSSGSNAKLFF
TGTGCCACCGGGGGGTCGAGCGGGAGTAATGCTAAACTGTTTTTT
>.|.|TRBV28|TRBJ2-7
CASRADSYEQYF
TGTGCCAGCCGCGCAGACTCCTACGAGCAGTACTTC
>.|.|TRBV19|TRBJ2-2
CASSMTVSTGELFF
TGTGCCAGTAGTATGACAGTGTCAACCGGGGAGCTGTTTTTT
>.|TRBD2|TRBV11-2|TRBJ2-3
CASSLGGRGPDTQYF
TGTGCCAGCAGCTTAGGCGGGAGGGGTCCAGATACGCAGTATTTT
>.|TRBD1|TRBV7-9|TRBJ1-1
CASSPTGGKTEAFF
TGTGCCAGCAGCCCCACAGGGGGGAAAACTGAAGCTTTCTTT
>.|.|TRBV5-1|TRBJ2-7
CASSQYSYEQYF
TGCGCCAGCAGCCAATACTCCTACGAGCAGTACTTC
>few|TRBD1|TRBV6-5|TRBJ1-1
CASSGTENTEAFF
TGTGCCAGCAGTGGGACAGAGAACACTGAAGCTTTCTTT
>.|TRBD1|TRBV7-9|TRBJ2-7
CASSLGDRGSEEQYF
TGTGCCAGCAGCTTAGGGGACAGGGGATCCGAGGAGCAGTACTTC
>once|TRBD2|TRBV7-2|TRBJ2-7
CASSRGLAPHEQYF
TGTGCCAGCAGCCGAGGACTAGCCCCCCACGAGCAGTACTTC
>.|.|TRBV7-2|TRBJ2-2
CASSLPLSAGELFF
TGTGCCAGCAGCTTACCCCTCTCGGCCGGGGAGCTGTTTTTT
>few|.|TRBV7-6|TRBJ2-1
CASSRDLDFNEQFF
TGTGCCAGCAGCCGCGACCTCGACTTCAATGAGCAGTTCTTC
>.|.|TRBV30|TRBJ1-4
CAGRRRTNEKLFF
TGTGCCGGTAGGAGAAGAACTAATGAAAAACTGTTTTTT
>.|TRBD2|TRBV27|TRBJ2-7
CASSSGAGQYF
TGTGCCAGCAGTAGCGGGGCAGGGCAGTACTTC
>.|.|TRBV4-3|TRBJ2-7
CASSKSMGESYEQYF
TGCGCCAGCAGCAAAAGTATGGGGGAGTCCTACGAGCAGTACTTC
>.|.|TRBV11-2|TRBJ1-1
CASSLSWGPVNTEAFF
TGTGCCAGCAGCTTAAGTTGGGGACCGGTGAACACTGAAGCTTTCTTT